The 18 T cell receptor beta chains below were found in one sample sequenced in a study of T cells in women clearing cervical HPV infection. Sequencing used immunoSEQ multiplex PCR; TCRdb keeps in-frame clones, though not all of them. This table lists under 50,000 clones. The sample taken for sequencing was blood buffy coat. These receptors all stem from a woman aged 18-70 years with a cervical HPV16 infection that either progressed to CIN3+ or cleared (not recorded which).

Points on this clone: The read falls 3 residues short of the CDR3 end, and the missing part is taken from the germline J gene. The chain uses TRBV11-2 and TRBJ1-5; 8 bases fit TRBD1. The CDR3 is 14 amino acids. From germline, CDR1 is SGHAT and CDR2 FQNNGV. J was trimmed by 9 bases and V by 4 bases; bases with no gene match: 8. The CDR3 spells CASSSGQARGPQHF. The covered CDR3 bases are TGTGCCAGCAGCTCGGGACAGGCCCGGGGGCCC.

About this clone: The read comes to an end 3 residues before the CDR3 does, leaving the germline J gene to fill in the end. The chain couples TRBV29-1 to TRBJ2-1, with 9 bases identical to TRBD2. Germline V gene data show CDR1 as SQVTM and CDR2 as ANQGSEA. The ends lost 4 bases at V and 3 bases at J; junction bases unmatched: 4. The CDR3 extends over 14 amino acids. CDR3 protein: CSVVGRGGYNEQFF. The sequenced part of the CDR3 DNA is TGCAGCGTTGTTGGGCGGGGGGGCTACAATGAG.

Concerning this clone: The read comes to an end 3 residues before the CDR3 does, leaving the germline J gene to fill in the end. V usage is TRBV5-1 and J usage is TRBJ2-3, with a weak D call TRBD1 (5 bases). The CDR3 covers 18 residues. CDR1 and CDR2 from the germline V gene are SGHRS and YFSETQ. The CDR3 bases that were read are TGCGCCAGCAGCTTGGAAACCACTTGGGGCTTAGGTCTAGAGACG. Amino acid sequence: CASSLETTWGLGLET. In full, the CDR3 is CASSLETTWGLGLETQYF.

Worth noting for this clone: The read gets to within 3 residues of the CDR3 end, and the germline J gene fills in the rest. V and J are TRBV5-5 and TRBJ1-1, with TRBD1 matching 12 bases. Germline trimming cut 0 bases from V and 4 bases from J; bases unmatched to any gene: 1. The germline V gene encodes CDR1 SGHKS and CDR2 YYEKEE (reference sequence). The CDR3 spans 15 residues. The CDR3 region is CASSLGDRGPTEAFF. CDR3 bases read: TGTGCCAGCAGCTTGGGGGACAGGGGGCCCACTGAA. Drawing the rest from reference TRBV5-5 and TRBJ1-1, the complete variable domain is DAGVTQSPTHLIKTRGQQVTLRCSPISGHKSVSWYQQVLGQGPQFIFQYYEKEERGRGNFPDRFSARQFPNYSSELNVNALLLGDSALYLCASSLGDRGPTEAFFGQGTRLTVV.

As regards this clone: The read ends 3 residues before the CDR3 terminus; that terminus is restored from the germline J gene. The chain recombines TRBV29-1 with TRBJ1-3; 9 bases map to TRBD1. CDR3 length: 13 amino acids. CDR1 is SQVTM and CDR2 is ANQGSEA in the germline V gene. V lost 6 bases and J lost 2; bases outside the gene matches: 2. CDR3 sequence: CSVRQGAGNTIYF. CDR3 DNA (partial): TGCAGCGTAAGACAGGGGGCTGGAAACACC.

With respect to this clone: The read ends 3 residues shy of where the CDR3 ends; the end is completed using the germline J gene. The V and J genes are TRBV18 and TRBJ1-2; tentative D call: TRBD1 (6 bases). Germline V gives CDR1 KGHSH, CDR2 LQKENI. The CDR3 is 15 residues long. The CDR3 bases that were read are TGTGCCAGCTCACCGATACAGGGAGGATACAATGAC. This gives the protein CASSPIQGGYND. In full, the CDR3 reads CASSPIQGGYNDYTF.

The sequenced part of the CDR3 DNA is TGCGCCAGCAGCCTAGGGGTCGATCAGGGC. It codes for CASSLGVDQG. Given in full, the CDR3 is CASSLGVDQGYTF. The chain employs TRBV5-1 and TRBJ1-2, with D perhaps matching TRBD1 (5 bases). The read stops 3 residues short of the end of the CDR3; the missing end is completed from the germline J gene. The CDR3 is 13 amino acids. Germline V gene data show CDR1 as SGHRS and CDR2 as YFSETQ.

Incomplete CDR3 DNA: TGTGCCAGCAGTGCGACAGATGCCTCTGGAAACACC. This encodes CASSATDASGNT. The entire CDR3 protein reads CASSATDASGNTIYF. The chain combines TRBV2 with TRBJ1-3, with D maybe TRBD1 (5 bases). The CDR3 is cut off 3 residues early in the read; its end comes from the germline J gene. From germline, CDR1 is SNHLY and CDR2 FYNNEI. This CDR3 has 15 residues. The V end lost 4 bases, the J end lost 0 bases, and 10 bases lay between the germline ends.

As to this clone: The DNA ends 3 residues before the CDR3 does, and the rest of the CDR3 is filled in from the germline J gene. This rearrangement joins TRBV7-2 to TRBJ1-3; TRBD1 matches 7 bases. CDR3 length equals 15 residues. Trimming cost V 2 bases and J 0 bases; bases outside gene matches: 1. CDR1 is SGHTA, CDR2 FQGNSA, per germline. The CDR3: CASSLRDSSGNTIYF. CDR3 bases read: TGTGCCAGCAGCTTAAGGGACAGCTCTGGAAACACC.

Comment on this clone: The CDR3 end falls 3 residues outside the read, so it is completed with the germline J gene. V and J are TRBV13 and TRBJ1-2; unclear D gene. CDR1 and CDR2 from the germline V gene are PRHDT and FYEKMQ (reference sequence). V lost 6 bases, J lost 4 bases, and 9 bases lay in between. CDR3 size: 12 residues. CDR3 DNA, as far as it was read: TGTGCCAGCAGTGAAAAGGTCTATGGC. Its protein product is CASSEKVYG. The complete CDR3 sequence is CASSEKVYGYTF.

A remark on this clone: Read data end 3 residues before the CDR3 end; the end is taken from the germline J gene. The chain joins TRBV7-9 to TRBJ1-2; unclear D gene. The V gene's germline CDR1 is SEHNR and CDR2 FQNEAQ (reference sequence). V lost 5 bases and J lost 0, with 10 bases in between. The CDR3 covers 14 residues. CDR3 sequence: CASSRGASNYGYTF. The CDR3 DNA, read in part, is TGTGCCAGCAGCCGCGGAGCCTCTAACTATGGC.

A word on this clone: From the germline J gene comes the end of the CDR3, since the read stops 3 residues before it. This rearrangement joins TRBV2 to TRBJ2-1; 11 bases line up with TRBD2. The germline gives CDR1 SNHLY, CDR2 FYNNEI. CDR3 size: 15 residues. After removal of 8 bases from V and 8 bases from J, the junction contained 11 bases not matched to a gene. The CDR3 bases that were read are TGTGCCAGCGGAGGTGTAGCGGGGGGGAGGGATGAG. Protein product: CASGGVAGGRDE. The CDR3, in full, reads CASGGVAGGRDEQFF.

Incomplete CDR3 DNA: TGTGCCAGTTCCAGGGGCGTAGGCAATCAGCCG. Protein product: CASSRGVGNQP. The entire CDR3 is CASSRGVGNQPQYF. J is TRBJ2-3 and V is TRBV19, with a possible D match to TRBD1 (6 bases). The missing CDR3 end, 3 residues past where the read stops, is filled in from the germline J gene. This CDR3 comprises 14 residues. Germline V gives CDR1 LNHDA, CDR2 SQIVND (reference sequence).

A note on this clone: The read comes to an end 3 residues before the CDR3 does, leaving the germline J gene to fill in the end. The chain employs TRBV7-9 and TRBJ2-3; TRBD2 agrees at 14 bases. This CDR3 has 15 amino acids. Trimming cost V 3 bases and J 4 bases; bases outside gene matches: 0. The germline gives CDR1 SEHNR, CDR2 FQNEAQ (reference sequence). The covered CDR3 bases are TGTGCCAGCAGCTTGGGACTAGCGGGGGCAGATACG. It is translated as CASSLGLAGADT. The whole CDR3 region reads CASSLGLAGADTQYF.

In regard to this clone: The CDR3 end falls 3 residues outside the read, so it is completed with the germline J gene. The gene calls are TRBV5-6 and TRBJ1-4; D uncertain. Germline V gene data show CDR1 as SGHDT and CDR2 as YYEEEE. This CDR3 is built from 15 residues. Trimming left V 1 base short and J 0 bases short, with 7 bases between. The chain's CDR3 is CASSLSRATNEKLFF. The DNA read from the CDR3 is TGTGCCAGCAGCTTGAGTAGGGCAACTAATGAAAAA.

To note about this clone: Sequencing ends 3 residues short of the CDR3 end; the germline J gene provides the rest. The chain links TRBV28 to TRBJ1-2; D call uncertain. Germline-derived CDR1 and CDR2 are MDHEN and SYDVKM. The CDR3 sequence is 11 residues long. Trimming removed 6 bases at V and 7 bases at J, with 9 bases between. CDR3 DNA (partial): TGTGCCAGCAGCCTAGGTGGTGGC. This gives the protein CASSLGGG. The full-length CDR3 reads as CASSLGGGYTF.

For this clone: From the germline J gene comes the end of the CDR3, since the read stops 3 residues before it. This rearrangement joins TRBV13 to TRBJ2-1, with TRBD2 matching over 8 bases. This CDR3 comprises 16 residues. In germline, CDR1 is PRHDT, CDR2 FYEKMQ (reference sequence). V was pared by 5 bases and J by 2 bases, with 8 bases of the junction left unmatched. Here the CDR3 reads CASSPSSGGAYNEQFF. CDR3 DNA, as far as it was read: TGTGCCAGCAGCCCCTCGTCGGGGGGGGCCTACAATGAG.

Turning to this clone: The read halts 3 residues ahead of the CDR3 end, with the missing end drawn from the germline J gene. V and J are TRBV29-1 and TRBJ2-7; 8 nucleotides align to TRBD1. The J segment lost 0 bases and the V segment lost 6 bases, leaving 4 bases of the junction unmatched. The CDR3 has 13 residues. Germline CDR1 reads SQVTM; CDR2 reads ANQGSEA. The CDR3 reads CSVGTGVSYEQYF. CDR3 DNA, as far as it was read: TGCAGCGTGGGGACAGGAGTCTCCTACGAG.